Listed here are 20 T cell receptor beta chains from one sample, sequenced in a study of cytomegalovirus exposure and HLA in healthy donors. The PCR had 60 Vbeta and 13 Jbeta primers. Data came from immunoSEQ multiplex PCR; TCRdb stores just in-frame clones and leaves some out. Of 300,000 or so clones listed, 84% are singletons. The specimen sequenced was PBMCs. These receptors all come from a woman aged 40-49 years in good health and CMV-seropositive.

The J gene is TRBJ1-6, the V gene TRBV7-6; D is unclear. Trimming stripped 1 base from V and 9 bases from J, with 7 bases between. Germline CDR1 and CDR2: SGHVS and FNYEAQ. The CDR3 is 13 amino acids. In DNA, the CDR3 is TGTGCCAGCAGCTTAGATAACGGTTCACCCCTCCACTTT. Translating gives CASSLDNGSPLHF.

The V and J genes are TRBV27 and TRBJ1-1; weak D call: TRBD1 (5 bases). The CDR3 consists of 17 residues. The V and J ends lost 5 bases and 4 bases respectively, with 23 bases between them. The germline V gene has CDR1 MNHEY and CDR2 SMNVEV (reference sequence). As DNA, the CDR3 is TGTGCCAGCAGTCCCCAGCAGACCGTCCGGGGACTCACTGAAGCTTTCTTT. This encodes CASSPQQTVRGLTEAFF.

The CDR3 loop reads CASSKARDRAEEKETQYF. The CDR3 DNA follows: TGTGCCAGCAGCAAAGCCCGAGACAGGGCGGAGGAGAAAGAGACCCAGTACTTC. The chain links TRBV21-1 to TRBJ2-5; TRBD1 is the table's D call and was not checked against the DNA. TRBV21-1 is a pseudogene segment. The CDR3 loop spans 18 amino acids.

This clone was seen a few times. The sample contains more than one DNA sequence encoding this CDR3. The chain recombines TRBV9 with TRBJ2-7; 7 nucleotides agree with TRBD2. Germline CDR1 and CDR2: SGDLS and YYNGEE. V gave up 1 base and J gave up 0 bases; unmatched junction bases: 1. There are 14 residues in the CDR3. This CDR3 reads CASSVSGTSYEQYF. The DNA for the CDR3 is TGTGCCAGCAGCGTAAGCGGGACCTCCTACGAGCAGTACTTC.

V is TRBV18 and J is TRBJ2-5; TRBD1 matches 9 bases. There are 16 residues in the CDR3. Germline CDR1 KGHSH, CDR2 LQKENI. V was pared by 1 base and J by 5 bases, with 8 bases of the junction left unmatched. CDR3 DNA: TGTGCCAGCTCACCACGATTGGGACAGGGAGGGGAGACCCAGTACTTC. Its protein product is CASSPRLGQGGETQYF.

V gene TRBV7-2 combines with J gene TRBJ2-3, with 7 bases matching TRBD1. Germline CDR1 SGHTA, CDR2 FQGNSA. J lost 0 bases, V lost 3 bases, and 9 bases had no gene match. This CDR3 is 17 amino acids long. In nucleotides, the CDR3 is TGTGCCAGCAGCTTCTTTGGGGGACAGCCTAGCACAGATACGCAGTATTTT. Protein product: CASSFFGGQPSTDTQYF.

This clone turned up a few times. The chain carries TRBV28 and TRBJ1-1; TRBD1 matches at 9 bases. Per the germline V gene, CDR1 is MDHEN and CDR2 is SYDVKM. Trimming cost V 3 bases and J 5 bases; bases outside gene matches: 7. The CDR3 spans 15 residues. The CDR3 spells CASSLDRGMRTEAFF. The CDR3 DNA reads as TGTGCCAGCAGTTTGGACAGGGGTATGAGGACTGAAGCTTTCTTT.

V and J are TRBV15 and TRBJ1-2; 7 bases match TRBD1. Trimming cost V 1 base and J 3 bases; bases outside gene matches: 5. The CDR3 has 15 residues. Germline V gene data show CDR1 as LNHNV and CDR2 as YYDKDF (reference sequence). CDR3 protein: CATSRGYQGDYGYTF. The CDR3 DNA sequence: TGTGCCACCAGCAGAGGGTACCAGGGGGACTATGGCTACACCTTC.

The CDR3 reads CASSGGPADTQYF. The DNA of the CDR3 is TGTGCCAGTTCGGGAGGGCCAGCAGATACGCAGTATTTT. This chain links TRBV7-3 with TRBJ2-3; 8 bases match TRBD2. CDR1 and CDR2 (germline): SGHTA, FQGTGA. The CDR3 consists of 13 residues. V lost 9 bases and J lost 4; bases outside the gene matches: 6. Full variable domain (outside the CDR3, taken from reference TRBV7-3 and TRBJ2-3): GAGVSQTPSNKVTEKGKYVELRCDPISGHTALYWYRQSLGQGPEFLIYFQGTGAADDSGLPNDRFFAVRPEGSVSTLKIQRTERGDSAVYLCASSGGPADTQYFGPGTRLTVL.

The V gene is TRBV9, the J gene TRBJ2-3; TRBD2 matches at 7 bases. This CDR3 has 18 amino acids. Per the germline V gene, CDR1 is SGDLS and CDR2 is YYNGEE. Trimming removed 0 bases from V and 0 bases from J; junction bases left unmatched: 10. CDR3 coding DNA: TGTGCCAGCAGCGTAGGGGTAGCGGGTCGTGCTAGCACAGATACGCAGTATTTT. Protein sequence: CASSVGVAGRASTDTQYF.

This clone was picked up one time. V usage is TRBV29-1 and J usage is TRBJ1-1; TRBD1 is a possible D gene (6 bases). The CDR3 extends over 13 amino acids. CDR1 and CDR2 from the germline V gene are SQVTM and ANQGSEA. The germline V and J ends were trimmed by 4 bases and 5 bases, with 14 bases remaining between them. The CDR3 here is CSVVEGGGTEAFF. The CDR3 DNA is TGCAGCGTTGTTGAGGGAGGGGGGACTGAAGCTTTCTTT.

The gene calls are TRBV5-1 and TRBJ2-1; the match to TRBD1 covers 8 bases. The trim removed 4 bases at V and 7 bases at J, leaving 13 bases unmatched. The CDR3 runs 16 residues. Germline loops: CDR1 SGHRS, CDR2 YFSETQ. CDR3: CASSTTGGGLRNEQFF. CDR3 sequence (DNA): TGCGCCAGCAGCACCACAGGGGGAGGTTTAAGGAATGAGCAGTTCTTC. Looking up the rest from reference TRBV5-1 and TRBJ2-1 gives the full variable domain: KAGVTQTPRYLIKTRGQQVTLSCSPISGHRSVSWYQQTPGQGLQFLFEYFSETQRNKGNFPGRFSGRQFSNSRSEMNVSTLELGDSALYLCASSTTGGGLRNEQFFGPGTRLTVL.

The chain employs TRBV30 and TRBJ2-2, with D unclear. This CDR3 spans 16 amino acids. Germline V lookup: CDR1 GTSNPN, CDR2 SVGIG (reference sequence). The V gene lost 0 bases and the J gene lost 3 bases, with 14 bases spanning the gap. The CDR3: CAWSVRSGWDTGELFF. The CDR3 bases are TGTGCCTGGAGTGTACGATCAGGATGGGACACCGGGGAGCTGTTTTTT. Supplemented by reference TRBV30 and TRBJ2-2, the full variable domain reads SQTIHQWPATLVQPVGSPLSLECTVEGTSNPNLYWYRQAAGRGLQLLFYSVGIGQISSEVPQNLSASRPQDRQFILSSKKLLLSDSGFYLCAWSVRSGWDTGELFFGEGSRLTVL.

This clone was seen a few times. V usage is TRBV7-6 and J usage is TRBJ1-1; the D is unclear. With 5 bases removed from V and 0 bases from J, the gap between germline ends came to 4 bases. The length of the CDR3 is 12 residues. Germline-derived CDR1 and CDR2 are SGHVS and FNYEAQ. The CDR3 protein is CASSHMNTEAFF. CDR3 DNA sequence: TGTGCCAGCAGCCACATGAACACTGAAGCTTTCTTT.

The chain links TRBV7-6 to TRBJ2-5; possibly TRBD2 for D (6 bases). The V gene lost 5 bases and the J gene lost 2 bases, with 9 bases spanning the gap. Germline V gives CDR1 SGHVS, CDR2 FNYEAQ. The CDR3 contains 13 residues. CDR3 sequence reads: CASSASAQETQYF. The CDR3 DNA follows: TGTGCCAGCAGCGCTAGCGCACAAGAGACCCAGTACTTC.

V is TRBV5-4 and J is TRBJ2-7; 7 nucleotides align to TRBD2. Germline CDR1 and CDR2: SGHNT and YYREEE (reference sequence). Trimming removed 2 bases from V and 5 bases from J; junction bases left unmatched: 13. The length of the CDR3 is 16 residues. CDR3 amino acids: CASSFRSGEGLDEQYF. DNA for the CDR3: TGTGCCAGCAGCTTCCGGTCGGGGGAGGGCCTCGACGAGCAGTACTTC.

The DNA of the CDR3 is TGTGCCAGCACCCCGGGGGGCACTGAAGCTTTCTTT. Residues: CASTPGGTEAFF. This chain joins TRBV6-6 and TRBJ1-1; tentatively, D is TRBD1 (5 bases). The CDR3 is made up of 12 amino acids. Trimming stripped 7 bases from V and 4 bases from J, with 10 bases between. CDR1 and CDR2 (germline): MNHNY, SVGAGI (reference sequence).

The chain recombines TRBV7-9 with TRBJ2-3, with 8 bases aligning to TRBD2. The CDR3 runs 15 residues. Germline CDR1 reads SEHNR; CDR2 reads FQNEAQ (reference sequence). J gave up 2 bases and V 3 bases, and 4 bases lay outside the gene matches. The CDR3 region has the DNA TGTGCCAGCAGCTTTGAGGGACTAGTCACAGATACGCAGTATTTT. Translated, it gives CASSFEGLVTDTQYF.

As regards this clone: The junction departs from the called germline gene at one end, perhaps through a read error. V gene TRBV7-7 combines with J gene TRBJ2-5; tentative D call: TRBD2 (5 bases). The CDR3 is 14 amino acids. Germline CDR1 is SSHAT and CDR2 is FNYEAQ (reference sequence). CDR3 amino acids: CASSLARDGETQYF. CDR3 sequence (DNA): TGTGCTAGCAGCTTAGCACGGGATGGGGAGACCCAGTACTTC.

The chain has TRBV28 and TRBJ2-7, with 9 nucleotides matching TRBD2. The CDR3 is 15 amino acids. V lost 5 bases and J lost 0; bases outside the gene matches: 5. Germline values: CDR1 MDHEN, CDR2 SYDVKM. The CDR3 DNA reads TGTGCCAGCAGTCGAGGTAGCGGGAGCTCCTACGAGCAGTACTTC. As protein: CASSRGSGSSYEQYF.